Below are 24 T cell receptor beta chains sequenced from a single sample in a study of blood T cell repertoires in COVID-19 (dated by TCRdb to 2018 to 2021). Receptor amplification or capture employed the immunoSEQ multiplex PCR assay. TCRdb mirrors the immuneACCESS table, restricted to in-frame sequences. Some clones are absent from its copies; in checked studies, under half trace to an unresolved V gene, and the reason for the others is unknown. Recorded for this sample are 150,000 to 200,000 clones; roughly three quarters of them occurred a single time. The top ten clonotypes cover roughly 17% of the sample. What was sequenced was peripheral blood. Every receptor here comes from a man in his sixties with active or convalescent COVID-19.

The chain uses TRBV7-8 and TRBJ2-7, with 7 bases fitting TRBD2. The CDR3 is 14 amino acids. V gave up 5 bases and J gave up 0 bases; unmatched junction bases: 4. Per the germline V gene, CDR1 is SGHVS and CDR2 is FQNEAQ. The CDR3 DNA reads as TGTGCCAGCAGCCAAGGGACTAACTCCTACGAGCAGTACTTC. It specifies CASSQGTNSYEQYF.

The chain uses TRBV4-2 and TRBJ2-1; maybe TRBD2 (5 bases). Trimming left V 1 base short and J 3 bases short, with 19 bases between. From germline, CDR1 is LGHNA and CDR2 YNFKEQ. The CDR3 is made up of 18 amino acids. The DNA for the CDR3 is TGTGCCAGCAGCCAAGGGACTGAGGTGGGAGAGGACTACAATGAGCAGTTCTTC. The encoded protein is CASSQGTEVGEDYNEQFF.

This clone was observed once. J is TRBJ2-5 and V is TRBV24-1; D is possibly TRBD1 (6 bases). The V and J ends lost 8 bases and 1 base respectively, with 10 bases between them. Germline CDR1 KGHDR, CDR2 SFDVKD. The CDR3 length is 13 residues. CDR3 nucleotides: TGTGCCACCAAAGGACAGATCCAAGAGACCCAGTACTTC. Protein product: CATKGQIQETQYF.

The chain links TRBV19 to TRBJ2-2, with 7 bases identical to TRBD2. Trimming cost V 0 bases and J 4 bases; bases outside gene matches: 11. The CDR3 totals 18 residues. Germline V gene data show CDR1 as LNHDA and CDR2 as SQIVND (reference sequence). CDR3 loop: CASSIESGGVGSTGELFF. The CDR3 DNA follows: TGTGCCAGTAGTATAGAGAGTGGGGGGGTCGGGAGCACCGGGGAGCTGTTTTTT.

The chain is built from TRBV19 and TRBJ1-1, with D maybe TRBD1 (5 bases). Trimming stripped 3 bases from V and 5 bases from J, with 25 bases between. The CDR3 sequence is 18 residues long. Germline V gene sequence: CDR1 LNHDA, CDR2 SQIVND (reference sequence). The CDR3 loop reads CASSIGSGIGPPRTEAFF. Here the CDR3 DNA reads TGTGCCAGTAGTATTGGGTCAGGGATTGGGCCTCCGAGGACTGAAGCTTTCTTT.

This clone was detected only a few times. The gene calls are TRBV3-1 (or the pseudogene TRBV3-2) and TRBJ1-2; D gene uncertain. The CDR3 totals 11 residues. CDR1 and CDR2 (germline): LGHDT, YNNKEL (reference sequence). V lost 1 base and J 8 bases, leaving 5 bases between the germline ends. The CDR3, as DNA: TGTGCCAGCAGCCAAGTGCAGGGCTACACCTTC. Protein sequence: CASSQVQGYTF.

V and J are TRBV7-2 and TRBJ2-2, with TRBD1 identical over 8 bases. The CDR3 has 15 residues. V gave up 5 bases and J gave up 6 bases; unmatched junction bases: 8. Germline CDR1 reads SGHTA; CDR2 reads FQGNSA. The CDR3 nucleotides read TGTGCCAGCAGCAGGACAGGGTCTGGCCCCGGGGAGCTGTTTTTT. The encoded protein is CASSRTGSGPGELFF.

The chain employs TRBV7-2 and TRBJ2-7, with 13 nucleotides matching TRBD2. V lost 4 bases, J lost 1 base, and 4 bases stayed unmatched. The CDR3 consists of 16 residues. CDR1 is SGHTA, CDR2 FQGNSA, per germline. For the CDR3, the DNA is TGTGCCAGCAGCTCCCGACTAGCGGGGGGATCCTACGAGCAGTACTTC. Translating gives CASSSRLAGGSYEQYF.

V usage is TRBV24-1 and J usage is TRBJ2-6; tentative D call: TRBD1 (5 bases). CDR1 KGHDR and CDR2 SFDVKD come from the germline V gene. Deletions cut 1 base from V and 0 bases from J, with 15 bases between. The CDR3 sequence is 19 residues long. The chain's CDR3 is CATSDFTGRAASGANVLTF. CDR3 nucleotide sequence: TGTGCCACCAGTGATTTTACGGGCAGGGCCGCCTCTGGGGCCAACGTCCTGACTTTC.

This clone was observed a single time. The chain links TRBV19 to TRBJ2-7; maybe TRBD1 (5 bases). V was shortened by 4 bases and J by 2 bases, with 12 bases between the two germline ends. The CDR3 is 14 residues long. Germline values: CDR1 LNHDA, CDR2 SQIVND (reference sequence). In DNA, the CDR3 is TGTGCCAGTAGTAAAGGACACGGCCCCTACGAGCAGTACTTC. It yields the protein CASSKGHGPYEQYF.

In its sample, this clone was seen once. The rearrangement uses TRBV5-1 and TRBJ2-7; the match to TRBD1 covers 9 bases. This CDR3 region has 17 residues. Looked up from germline, CDR1 is SGHRS and CDR2 is YFSETQ. V lost 1 base and J lost 1; bases outside the gene matches: 9. The DNA of the CDR3 is TGCGCCAGCAGCTTGCCATCCGGGACAGGGCCTTCCTACGAGCAGTACTTC. It encodes CASSLPSGTGPSYEQYF. The variable domain in full, with the rest retrieved from reference TRBV5-1 and TRBJ2-7, is KAGVTQTPRYLIKTRGQQVTLSCSPISGHRSVSWYQQTPGQGLQFLFEYFSETQRNKGNFPGRFSGRQFSNSRSEMNVSTLELGDSALYLCASSLPSGTGPSYEQYFGPGTRLTVT.

The chain combines TRBV29-1 with TRBJ2-1; D possibly corresponds to TRBD1 (6 bases). Between the trimmed V and J ends, which lost 7 bases and 1 base, there was a span of 14 bases. Germline lookup yields CDR1 SQVTM and CDR2 ANQGSEA. The CDR3 runs 14 residues. Here the CDR3 DNA reads TGCAGCGCCGTAGACAGGCTTTCCTACAATGAGCAGTTCTTC. It translates to CSAVDRLSYNEQFF.

The chain recombines TRBV29-1 with TRBJ1-1; D possibly corresponds to TRBD1 (6 bases). V lost 4 bases to trimming and J lost 4 bases, with 10 bases between them. CDR3 size: 12 residues. Germline lookup yields CDR1 SQVTM and CDR2 ANQGSEA. The CDR3 sequence is CSVVAGATEAFF. The CDR3 nucleotides are TGCAGCGTTGTCGCAGGGGCCACTGAAGCTTTCTTT.

The rearrangement links TRBV6-5 to TRBJ1-6; the D is unclear. Between the trimmed V and J ends, which lost 6 bases and 7 bases, there was a span of 13 bases. This CDR3 has 14 amino acids. Germline CDR1 is MNHEY and CDR2 is SVGAGI. The CDR3 protein is CASRVLTSNSPLHF. CDR3 nucleotides: TGTGCCAGCAGAGTACTTACGTCCAATTCACCCCTCCACTTT.

This chain links TRBV5-6 with TRBJ2-7, with TRBD1 matching 11 bases. Trimming at V came to 3 bases and at J to 5 bases, leaving 7 bases not matched to a gene. CDR1 SGHDT and CDR2 YYEEEE come from the germline V gene. This CDR3 comprises 15 residues. This CDR3 is CASSWGQGGADEQYF. CDR3 sequence (DNA): TGTGCCAGCAGCTGGGGACAGGGGGGAGCGGACGAGCAGTACTTC.

The rearrangement links TRBV5-1 to TRBJ2-2; D is possibly TRBD1 (6 bases). Germline-derived CDR1 and CDR2 are SGHRS and YFSETQ. The CDR3 length is 16 residues. With 0 bases removed from V and 6 bases from J, the gap between germline ends came to 15 bases. The CDR3 sequence is CASSLVSGVGAGELFF. CDR3 coding DNA: TGCGCCAGCAGCTTGGTTTCAGGGGTCGGAGCCGGGGAGCTGTTTTTT.

This clone was seen a handful of times. The chain uses TRBV14 and TRBJ2-5; 7 bases are shared with TRBD1. V trimming: 4 bases; J trimming: 1 base; junction bases outside the gene matches: 6. In germline, CDR1 is SGHDN, CDR2 FVKESK. This CDR3 spans 15 amino acids. In nucleotides, the CDR3 is TGTGCCAGCAGCCCGCGACAGGGCCCCCAAGAGACCCAGTACTTC. This sequence encodes CASSPRQGPQETQYF.

The chain is built from TRBV2 and TRBJ2-7, with TRBD1 matching over 9 bases. V was clipped by 6 bases and J by 5 bases; unmatched bases: 8. The CDR3 sequence is 14 residues long. Germline CDR1 reads SNHLY; CDR2 reads FYNNEI. The CDR3 DNA sequence: TGTGCCAGCAGGAGAGACAGGGGGTACGACGAGCAGTACTTC. As protein: CASRRDRGYDEQYF.

The chain joins TRBV7-7 to TRBJ2-5, with 11 bases aligning to TRBD2. This CDR3 has 15 residues. Germline V gives CDR1 SSHAT, CDR2 FNYEAQ (reference sequence). V lost 1 base to trimming and J lost 4 bases; unmatched junction nucleotides: 2. The CDR3 loop reads CASSLVGTSGETQYF. The CDR3, as DNA: TGTGCCAGCAGCTTAGTTGGGACTAGCGGAGAGACCCAGTACTTC.

A remark on this clone: The same CDR3 is also encoded by other DNA sequences in this sample. This sequence joins TRBV29-1 and TRBJ1-2; perhaps TRBD1 as D (5 bases). The CDR3 is 12 residues long. The germline V gene has CDR1 SQVTM and CDR2 ANQGSEA. Deletions cut 6 bases from V and 5 bases from J, with 13 bases between. The CDR3 DNA reads TGCAGCGTCGAGGGACTCTCTTATGGCTACACCTTC. Translated, it gives CSVEGLSYGYTF.

This clone was detected once. The V and J genes are TRBV5-4 and TRBJ2-7; TRBD1 aligns across 10 bases. Germline CDR1 is SGHNT and CDR2 is YYREEE (reference sequence). V was pared by 3 bases and J by 4 bases, with 7 bases of the junction left unmatched. This CDR3 has 15 residues. CDR3 in DNA: TGTGCCAGCAGCTCGGGCAGGACAGGGGGGTACGAGCAGTACTTC. It yields the protein CASSSGRTGGYEQYF.

The chain couples TRBV5-1 to TRBJ2-1; the match to TRBD2 covers 7 bases. Per the germline V gene, CDR1 is SGHRS and CDR2 is YFSETQ. V lost 0 bases, J lost 0 bases, and 9 bases stayed unmatched. The CDR3 extends over 18 amino acids. The CDR3 DNA reads TGCGCCAGCAGCTTGGTATCCAAGGCGGGGGTCTCCTACAATGAGCAGTTCTTC. Its translation: CASSLVSKAGVSYNEQFF. The whole variable domain, remainder taken from reference TRBV5-1 and TRBJ2-1, is KAGVTQTPRYLIKTRGQQVTLSCSPISGHRSVSWYQQTPGQGLQFLFEYFSETQRNKGNFPGRFSGRQFSNSRSEMNVSTLELGDSALYLCASSLVSKAGVSYNEQFFGPGTRLTVL.

Note on this clone: Other DNA variants within this sample encode the same CDR3. The chain has TRBV12-3 or TRBV12-4 and TRBJ1-5; no clear D. With 2 bases removed from V and 6 bases from J, the gap between germline ends came to 8 bases. This CDR3 comprises 13 residues. The CDR3 bases are TGTGCCAGCAGTTTACTGGAGGGTCAGCCCCAGCATTTT. It yields the protein CASSLLEGQPQHF.

The chain recombines TRBV12-2 with TRBJ2-1; the table calls TRBD2, which could not be checked here. TRBV12-2 is a pseudogene locus. This CDR3 has 15 residues. The CDR3 here is CASRCSVFSYNEQFF. Written as DNA, the CDR3 is TGTGCAAGTCGCTGTAGCGTGTTCTCCTACAATGAGCAGTTCTTC.